The 25 T cell receptor beta chains below all came from one sample that was sequenced in a study of tumor-infiltrating lymphocytes in localized non-small cell lung cancer. The table came from immunoSEQ multiplex PCR; TCRdb's copy has only in-frame clones and leaves some out. The sample records over 15,000 clones, about 42% being singletons. Sequencing was performed on lung tumor tissue. These TCRs come from a human donor with non-small cell lung cancer.

This clone was counted between two and nine times. The chain carries TRBV6-1 and TRBJ2-1; the D gene is possibly TRBD2 (5 bases). CDR1 and CDR2 from the germline V gene are MNHNS and SASEGT. The CDR3 extends over 14 amino acids. V lost 6 bases, J lost 7 bases, and 16 bases lay in between. CDR3 protein: CASSADLAWNEQFF. The DNA for the CDR3 is TGTGCCAGCAGCGCCGACCTAGCTTGGAATGAGCAGTTCTTC.

The chain recombines TRBV30 with TRBJ1-4; D is uncertain. The CDR3 is 13 residues long. CDR1 and CDR2 from the germline V gene are GTSNPN and SVGIG (reference sequence). V was cut by 2 bases and J by 7 bases, with 11 bases left in between. This chain's CDR3 is CAWSTFGPEKLFF. In DNA form, the CDR3 reads TGTGCCTGGAGTACCTTCGGTCCTGAAAAACTGTTTTTT.

This sequence joins TRBV23-1 and TRBJ2-7; D may match TRBD1 or TRBD2 (5 bases each). TRBV23-1 is recorded as an ORF, its role being uncertain. The V end was cut by 4 bases, the J end by 2 bases, with 12 bases between. CDR3 length equals 14 residues. CDR3 DNA sequence: TGCGCCAGCAGTCGGTTGGGACCCCCCTACGAGCAGTACTTC. This translates into CASSRLGPPYEQYF.

Points on this clone: An end of the junction does not agree with germline; a read error may underlie this. The V call is TRBV7-2, the J call TRBJ1-6; no definite D call. This CDR3 contains 16 residues. Looked up from germline, CDR1 is SGHTA and CDR2 is FQGNSA. In DNA, the CDR3 is TGCGCCAGCAGCCAAGATTTCGGTGTCTATAATTCACCCCTCCACTTT. This translates into CASSQDFGVYNSPLHF. The full variable domain, with the rest looked up from reference TRBV7-2 and TRBJ1-6, is GAGVSQSPSNKVTEKGKDVELRCDPISGHTALYWYRQSLGQGLEFLIYFQGNSAPDKSGLPSDRFSAERTGGSVSTLTIQRTQQEDSAVYLCASSQDFGVYNSPLHFGNGTRLTVT.

This clone was observed a few times. The chain joins TRBV9 to TRBJ1-4; D gene uncertain. There are 16 residues in the CDR3. Germline CDR1 reads SGDLS; CDR2 reads YYNGEE. Trimming took off 0 bases at V and 1 base at J, with 10 bases between the two ends. The CDR3 DNA is TGTGCCAGCAGCGTAGGACCAATAGAAACTAATGAAAAACTGTTTTTT. Its translation is CASSVGPIETNEKLFF. Using reference TRBV9 and TRBJ1-4 for the parts outside the CDR3, the full variable domain is DSGVTQTPKHLITATGQRVTLRCSPRSGDLSVYWYQQSLDQGLQFLIQYYNGEERAKGNILERFSAQQFPDLHSELNLSSLELGDSALYFCASSVGPIETNEKLFFGSGTQLSVL.

The chain employs TRBV5-6 and TRBJ2-2; 9 bases line up with TRBD2. Germline values: CDR1 SGHDT, CDR2 YYEEEE. The CDR3 length is 18 residues. Germline trimming cut 2 bases from V and 4 bases from J; bases unmatched to any gene: 12. DNA for the CDR3: TGTGCCAGCAGCTTAAGGAGCGGGGGGCCGTGGGGCACCGGGGAGCTGTTTTTT. Encoded protein: CASSLRSGGPWGTGELFF. Based on the CDR3 plus reference TRBV5-6 and TRBJ2-2, the full variable domain is DAGVTQSPTHLIKTRGQQVTLRCSPKSGHDTVSWYQQALGQGPQFIFQYYEEEERQRGNFPDRFSGHQFPNYSSELNVNALLLGDSALYLCASSLRSGGPWGTGELFFGEGSRLTVL.

This clone was counted a few times. The chain carries TRBV2 and TRBJ1-6, with TRBD1 matching over 7 bases. Losses at the gene ends were 9 bases for V and 6 bases for J; bases not matched to a gene: 11. In germline, CDR1 is SNHLY, CDR2 FYNNEI. The length of the CDR3 is 15 residues. CDR3 coding DNA: TGTGCCAGAATGACAGGGACAGCTTCTAATTCACCCCTCCACTTT. Translation gives CARMTGTASNSPLHF. The full variable domain, with the rest looked up from reference TRBV2 and TRBJ1-6, is EPEVTQTPSHQVTQMGQEVILRCVPISNHLYFYWYRQILGQKVEFLVSFYNNEISEKSEIFDDQFSVERPDGSNFTLKIRSTKLEDSAMYFCARMTGTASNSPLHFGNGTRLTVT.

The chain couples TRBV28 to TRBJ2-5, with TRBD2 matching 7 bases. CDR1 and CDR2 from the germline V gene are MDHEN and SYDVKM. There are 15 residues in the CDR3. V trimming: 6 bases; J trimming: 5 bases; junction bases outside the gene matches: 12. The CDR3, as DNA: TGTGCCAGCAGCCTAATGTCGGGAGGAGGGGAGACCCAGTACTTC. Translation: CASSLMSGGGETQYF.

In this sample, this clone turned up a few times. The chain joins TRBV6-1 to TRBJ2-2; either TRBD1 or TRBD2 may supply D (6 bases each). V was clipped by 2 bases and J by 5 bases, with 15 bases between them. This CDR3 region has 16 residues. Germline V CDR1 and CDR2: MNHNS, SASEGT. The CDR3 loop reads CASSELLSGQTGELFF. The CDR3 DNA reads TGTGCCAGCAGTGAATTACTTAGCGGACAGACCGGGGAGCTGTTTTTT.

The chain carries TRBV28 and TRBJ1-6, with 7 bases that match TRBD1. This CDR3 spans 15 amino acids. The V gene end was trimmed by 5 bases and the J gene end by 10 bases; junction bases not matched to a gene: 11. Germline V gene data show CDR1 as MDHEN and CDR2 as SYDVKM. CDR3 sequence (DNA): TGTGCCAGCAGTCCCCGGGACAGAAAGGGGTCACCCCTCCACTTT. Encoded protein: CASSPRDRKGSPLHF.

The CDR3 coding sequence is TGTGCCAGCAGTTTACAGGGGGCGAACTATGGCTACACCTTC. The encoded protein is CASSLQGANYGYTF. V and J are TRBV28 and TRBJ1-2; TRBD1 matches 8 bases. The germline V gene has CDR1 MDHEN and CDR2 SYDVKM. CDR3 size: 14 residues. V dropped 2 bases and J dropped 2; count of bases not matched to a gene: 1.

The sample holds a few counts of this clone. This sequence joins TRBV7-9 and TRBJ2-1; a possible D gene is TRBD2 (7 bases). This CDR3 region has 15 residues. The germline V gene has CDR1 SEHNR and CDR2 FQNEAQ (reference sequence). Trimming left V 0 bases short and J 6 bases short, with 12 bases between. The CDR3 DNA is TGTGCCAGCAGCTTAGCGGGGGGGCCCCTCAATGAGCAGTTCTTC. This gives the protein CASSLAGGPLNEQFF.

This rearrangement joins TRBV11-3 to TRBJ2-1; TRBD2 aligns across 11 bases. Per germline, CDR1 SGHNT and CDR2 YENEEA. CDR3 size: 15 residues. V was pared by 4 bases and J by 10 bases, with 9 bases of the junction left unmatched. CDR3 bases: TGTGCCAGCAGCTCCTTGGCTAGCGGGGGGAGGGAGCAGTTCTTC. It yields the protein CASSSLASGGREQFF. The full variable domain, rest sourced from reference TRBV11-3 and TRBJ2-1, is EAGVVQSPRYKIIEKKQPVAFWCNPISGHNTLYWYLQNLGQGPELLIRYENEEAVDDSQLPKDRFSAERLKGVDSTLKIQPAELGDSAVYLCASSSLASGGREQFFGPGTRLTVL.

The chain employs TRBV5-1 and TRBJ1-2, with TRBD1 as a possible D gene (5 bases). There are 15 residues in the CDR3. CDR1 is SGHRS, CDR2 YFSETQ, per germline. V lost 0 bases to trimming and J lost 5 bases, with 14 bases between them. CDR3 nucleotide sequence: TGCGCCAGCAGCTTGGGCGCGGCAGGGCCTTATGGCTACACCTTC. This codes for CASSLGAAGPYGYTF. The variable domain in full, completed from reference TRBV5-1 and TRBJ1-2, reads KAGVTQTPRYLIKTRGQQVTLSCSPISGHRSVSWYQQTPGQGLQFLFEYFSETQRNKGNFPGRFSGRQFSNSRSEMNVSTLELGDSALYLCASSLGAAGPYGYTFGSGTRLTVV.

This clone has just a few counts. V and J are TRBV14 and TRBJ1-1; 10 bases align to TRBD1. CDR3 size: 14 residues. Germline V gene sequence: CDR1 SGHDN, CDR2 FVKESK. V dropped 4 bases and J dropped 4; count of bases not matched to a gene: 3. CDR3 nucleotides: TGTGCCAGCAGCCGGACAGGGGGATTCACTGAAGCTTTCTTT. Translation gives CASSRTGGFTEAFF. The complete variable domain, with remaining parts taken from reference TRBV14 and TRBJ1-1, reads EAGVTQFPSHSVIEKGQTVTLRCDPISGHDNLYWYRRVMGKEIKFLLHFVKESKQDESGMPNNRFLAERTGGTYSTLKVQPAELEDSGVYFCASSRTGGFTEAFFGQGTRLTVV.

The chain has TRBV29-1 and TRBJ2-7; 9 bases agree with TRBD1. The J segment lost 0 bases and the V segment lost 6 bases, leaving 9 bases of the junction unmatched. This CDR3 has 15 amino acids. Germline CDR1 and CDR2: SQVTM and ANQGSEA. In DNA form, the CDR3 reads TGCAGCGTCGTAACCGGGACAGGGAGCTCCTACGAGCAGTACTTC. Encoded protein: CSVVTGTGSSYEQYF.

This clone is large (0.1 to 1%) by share. The chain employs TRBV28 and TRBJ1-2; no reliable D call. Deletions cut 6 bases from V and 0 bases from J, with 5 bases between. There are 12 residues in the CDR3. The V gene's germline CDR1 is MDHEN and CDR2 SYDVKM. The DNA of the CDR3 is TGTGCCAGCAGCGTACCTAACTATGGCTACACCTTC. This encodes CASSVPNYGYTF.

This sequence joins TRBV9 and TRBJ2-7; D is perhaps TRBD1 or TRBD2 (5 bases each). V was cut by 3 bases and J by 10 bases, with 20 bases left in between. Looked up from germline, CDR1 is SGDLS and CDR2 is YYNGEE. This CDR3 is built from 14 residues. CDR3 amino acids: CASSGGIPGDRQYF. Written as DNA, the CDR3 is TGTGCCAGCAGCGGAGGTATCCCCGGGGACCGTCAGTACTTC.

The gene calls are TRBV7-2 and TRBJ1-6; tentative D call: TRBD1 (6 bases). Per the germline V gene, CDR1 is SGHTA and CDR2 is FQGNSA. The CDR3 contains 18 residues. Between the trimmed V and J ends, which lost 7 bases and 0 bases, there was a span of 19 bases. The CDR3 region has the DNA TGTGCCAGCACCCCTTGGGTGGGGGGGCACTCCTATAATTCACCCCTCCACTTT. It translates to CASTPWVGGHSYNSPLHF.

This clone is classed as medium-sized. V and J are TRBV9 and TRBJ2-4; D is perhaps TRBD2 (5 bases). This CDR3 region has 14 residues. Germline lookup yields CDR1 SGDLS and CDR2 YYNGEE. V lost 5 bases and J 1 base, leaving 10 bases between the germline ends. CDR3 bases: TGTGCCAGCAGGTCGACTAAGGCCAAAAACATTCAGTACTTC. This encodes CASRSTKAKNIQYF.

CDR3: CASSFSLEKQYF. CDR3 nucleotides: TGTGCCAGCAGCTTTTCACTCGAGAAGCAGTATTTT. The chain combines TRBV5-6 with TRBJ2-3; D ambiguous. Germline-derived CDR1 and CDR2 are SGHDT and YYEEEE. The CDR3 runs 12 residues. Trimming left V 2 bases short and J 11 bases short, with 12 bases between.

This clone has a handful of counts. CDR3 loop: CASSPGGLQSNQPQHF. The CDR3 DNA follows: TGTGCCAGCAGCCCTGGGGGACTCCAGAGCAATCAGCCCCAGCATTTT. This chain connects TRBV7-2 to TRBJ1-5; perhaps TRBD1 as D (5 bases). Per the germline V gene, CDR1 is SGHTA and CDR2 is FQGNSA. The CDR3 extends over 16 amino acids. V was shortened by 5 bases and J by 1 base, with 15 bases between the two germline ends.

J is TRBJ2-1 and V is TRBV6-1, with 10 bases matching TRBD2. This CDR3 has 15 amino acids. Germline V gives CDR1 MNHNS, CDR2 SASEGT. J lost 3 bases, V lost 5 bases, and 4 bases had no gene match. CDR3 region: CASSLAGGNYNEQFF. The DNA of the CDR3 is TGTGCCAGCAGTTTAGCGGGGGGCAACTACAATGAGCAGTTCTTC.

The chain couples TRBV5-1 to TRBJ2-1; D remains ambiguous. V lost 4 bases and J lost 7, with 12 bases in between. CDR1 SGHRS and CDR2 YFSETQ come from the germline V gene. The CDR3 length is 13 residues. The CDR3 here is CASSPLILNEQFF. CDR3 DNA: TGCGCCAGCAGCCCCCTTATCTTAAATGAGCAGTTCTTC.

The chain combines TRBV30 with TRBJ1-2, with D possibly TRBD1 on 5 matching bases. The V gene's germline CDR1 is GTSNPN and CDR2 SVGIG (reference sequence). V shed 4 bases and J shed 8 bases, with 17 bases lying between them. The CDR3 contains 13 residues. DNA of the CDR3: TGTGCCTGGAAGGAAATCGGGGGGGGAGGCTACACCTTC. Amino acid sequence: CAWKEIGGGGYTF. Supplemented by reference TRBV30 and TRBJ1-2, the full variable domain reads SQTIHQWPATLVQPVGSPLSLECTVEGTSNPNLYWYRQAAGRGLQLLFYSVGIGQISSEVPQNLSASRPQDRQFILSSKKLLLSDSGFYLCAWKEIGGGGYTFGSGTRLTVV.